This record concerns one TCR beta chain sequence. Under the authors' procedure: Estimation of nucleated cell counts was performed using reference gene primer amplification. Method: immunoSEQ multiplex PCR; TCRdb's copy keeps in-frame clones and lacks some. The DNA gave D and trimming, while V, J and clone size come from that table. The sample includes tens of thousands of clones, 90% of them seen just once. This entry belongs to a study of blood T cell repertoires in COVID-19. Looking at the study overall: The United States, Italy and Spain provided the acute and convalescent COVID-19 samples. Sources were T cells, B-cell-depleted T cells, or PBMCs; the material itself was cDNA or gDNA.

The material sequenced was peripheral blood. The source of this sequence is a woman older than 75 with active or convalescent COVID-19.

CDR3 residues: CASSLAGVVDTQYF. The CDR3 DNA follows: TGCGCCAGCAGCTTAGCGGGAGTCGTCGATACGCAGTATTTT. The genes are TRBV5-1 and TRBJ2-3, with 8 nucleotides matching TRBD2. The CDR3 length is 14 residues. CDR1 is SGHRS and CDR2 is YFSETQ in the germline V gene. The V gene end was trimmed by 2 bases and the J gene end by 6 bases; junction bases not matched to a gene: 5.